This TCR beta chain was found in a study of control samples from healthy donors and cancer patients (dated by TCRdb to 2018 to 2020). The CDR3 has 13 amino acids, counting the end cysteine and phenylalanine. Solely the CDR3 DNA is kept, with 39 bases framed from the first base. In the germline V gene, CDR1 corresponds to SGDLS and CDR2 to YYNGEE. V is reduced by 0 bases and J by 7 bases, leaving a spacing of 5 bases between them. Worth noting for this clone: It lacks a known antigen. No base quality information exists; no much larger clone differs at one position. The same CDR3 can be traced to other DNA sequences in this sample.

The library was produced with the immunoSEQ multiplex PCR assay. Drawn from immuneACCESS, this table holds only the in-frame rearrangements with V and J called that TCRdb kept. Clones are partly lost; checked studies trace under half to an unresolved V gene and leave the rest unexplained. The sample profile shows approximately 69,000 clones; roughly nine tenths of them were found once. The top ten hold roughly 5.5% of the sample. The chain is made from TRBV9 and TRBJ1-6; there is no confident call for the D gene. Sequencing was done on a sample of PBMCs. This receptor was identified in a man aged 60 to 75 with colorectal cancer. This receptor has the CDR3 CASSVGGNSPLHF. The bases are TGTGCCAGCAGCGTAGGGGGAAATTCACCCCTCCACTTT.